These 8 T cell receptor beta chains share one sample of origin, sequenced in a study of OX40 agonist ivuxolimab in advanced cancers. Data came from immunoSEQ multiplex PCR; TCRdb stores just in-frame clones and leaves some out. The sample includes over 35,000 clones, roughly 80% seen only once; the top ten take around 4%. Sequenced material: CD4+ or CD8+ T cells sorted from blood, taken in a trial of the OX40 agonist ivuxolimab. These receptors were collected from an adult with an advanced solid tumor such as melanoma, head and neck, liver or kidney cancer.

CDR3 residues: CASSLPRTSGSTDTQYF. As DNA, the CDR3 is TGTGCCAGCAGCTTACCCCGGACTAGCGGTAGCACAGATACGCAGTATTTT. V is TRBV7-9 and J is TRBJ2-3; 10 positions agree with TRBD2. The CDR3 spans 17 residues. V was clipped by 2 bases and J by 0 bases; unmatched bases: 5. Germline V gives CDR1 SEHNR, CDR2 FQNEAQ (reference sequence). The full variable domain, its missing parts supplied by reference TRBV7-9 and TRBJ2-3, is DTGVSQNPRHKITKRGQNVTFRCDPISEHNRLYWYRQTLGQGPEFLTYFQNEAQLEKSRLLSDRFSAERPKGSFSTLEIQRTEQGDSAMYLCASSLPRTSGSTDTQYFGPGTRLTVL.

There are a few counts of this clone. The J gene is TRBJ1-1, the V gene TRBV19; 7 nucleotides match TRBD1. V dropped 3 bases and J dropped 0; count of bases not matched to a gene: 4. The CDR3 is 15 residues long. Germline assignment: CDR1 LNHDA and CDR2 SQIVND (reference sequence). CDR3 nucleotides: TGTGCCAGTAGTATCCCCGGGACAGTGAACACTGAAGCTTTCTTT. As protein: CASSIPGTVNTEAFF. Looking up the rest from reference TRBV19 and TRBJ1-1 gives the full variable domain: DGGITQSPKYLFRKEGQNVTLSCEQNLNHDAMYWYRQDPGQGLRLIYYSQIVNDFQKGDIAEGYSVSREKKESFPLTVTSAQKNPTAFYLCASSIPGTVNTEAFFGQGTRLTVV.

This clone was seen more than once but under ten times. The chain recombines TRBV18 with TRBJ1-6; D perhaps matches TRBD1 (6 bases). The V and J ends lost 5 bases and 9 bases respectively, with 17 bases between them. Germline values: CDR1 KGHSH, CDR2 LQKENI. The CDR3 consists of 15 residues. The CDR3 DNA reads TGTGCCAGCTCATTACAGGGAGCGAGTGGTTCACCCCTCCACTTT. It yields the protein CASSLQGASGSPLHF.

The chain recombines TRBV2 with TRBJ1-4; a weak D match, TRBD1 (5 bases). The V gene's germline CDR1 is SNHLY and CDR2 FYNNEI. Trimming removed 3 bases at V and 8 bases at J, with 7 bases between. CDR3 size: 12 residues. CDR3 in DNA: TGTGCCAGCAGTGATAGGGGAGAAAAACTGTTTTTT. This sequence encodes CASSDRGEKLFF.

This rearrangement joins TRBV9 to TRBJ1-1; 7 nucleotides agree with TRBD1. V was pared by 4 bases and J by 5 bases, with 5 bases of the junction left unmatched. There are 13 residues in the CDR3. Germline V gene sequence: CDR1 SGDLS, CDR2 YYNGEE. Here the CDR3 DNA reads TGTGCCAGCAGCCAGGGGACAGAGACTGAAGCTTTCTTT. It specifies CASSQGTETEAFF.

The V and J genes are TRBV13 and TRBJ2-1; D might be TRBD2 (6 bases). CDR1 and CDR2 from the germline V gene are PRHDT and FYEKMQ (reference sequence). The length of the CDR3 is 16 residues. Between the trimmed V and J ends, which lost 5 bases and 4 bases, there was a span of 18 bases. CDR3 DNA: TGTGCCAGCAGCGGATTAGGTAGGGAGGCTTACAATGAGCAGTTCTTC. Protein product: CASSGLGREAYNEQFF.

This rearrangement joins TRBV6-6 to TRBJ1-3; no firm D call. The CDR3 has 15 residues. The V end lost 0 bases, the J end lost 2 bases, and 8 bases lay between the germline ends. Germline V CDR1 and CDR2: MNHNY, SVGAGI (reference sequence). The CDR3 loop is CASSYSYTTGNTIYF. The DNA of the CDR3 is TGTGCCAGCAGTTACTCGTACACGACTGGAAACACCATATATTTT.

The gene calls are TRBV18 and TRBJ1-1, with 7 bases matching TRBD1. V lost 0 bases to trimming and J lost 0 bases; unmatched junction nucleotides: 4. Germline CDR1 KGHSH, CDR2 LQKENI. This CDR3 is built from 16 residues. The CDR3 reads CASSPPMGQLNTEAFF. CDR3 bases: TGTGCCAGCTCACCACCGATGGGACAGCTGAACACTGAAGCTTTCTTT.